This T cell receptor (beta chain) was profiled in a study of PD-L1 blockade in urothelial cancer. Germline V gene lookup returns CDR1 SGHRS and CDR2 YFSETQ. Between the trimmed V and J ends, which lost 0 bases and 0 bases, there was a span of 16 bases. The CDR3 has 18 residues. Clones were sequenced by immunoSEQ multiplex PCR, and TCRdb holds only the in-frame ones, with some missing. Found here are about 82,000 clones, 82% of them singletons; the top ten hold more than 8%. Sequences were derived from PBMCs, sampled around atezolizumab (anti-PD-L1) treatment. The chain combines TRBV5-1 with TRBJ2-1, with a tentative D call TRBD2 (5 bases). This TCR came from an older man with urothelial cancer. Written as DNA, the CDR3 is TGCGCCAGCAGCTTGGAGGGCCAGCGGCAAAGCTCCTACAATGAGCAGTTCTTC. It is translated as CASSLEGQRQSSYNEQFF.